This record covers a single TCR beta chain. The clone's antigen remains unknown. There are no base qualities to consult, and no much larger clone falls within one base. Spanning cysteine to phenylalanine, the CDR3 consists of 15 amino acids. Only the CDR3 portion is preserved as DNA: 45 bases, with reading frame beginning at the first base. V was cut back by 2 bases and J by 3 bases, leaving a gap of 11 bases between them. As encoded in the germline V gene, CDR1 is MDHEN while CDR2 is SYDVKM. The sample comes from a study of blood T cell repertoires in COVID-19 (TCRdb year 2020). Some background on the complete study: Samples covering the acute and convalescent phases of COVID-19 were provided by collaborators in the United States, Italy and Spain. The prospective study material was composed of cDNA or gDNA derived from T cells, B-cell-depleted T cells, or PBMCs. Deeply sampled blood TCRbeta repertoires from subjects exposed to, actively infected with, or recovered from COVID-19 were included in the dataset. The repertoires were released in a freely available public database meant as a resource for research on the immune response to SARS-CoV-2. The samples were drawn from two sources: the first 160 participants of the ongoing ImmuneRACE study, and some 1,300 subjects contributed by 6 global collaborators. Nearly every sample came with metadata listing a de-identified subject ID, COVID-19 status, age in years and sex. HLA class I and class II types, where available, came from metadata supplied by the sample provider rather than from assay-based typing. Overall study outcomes, separate from this receptor: How much clinical and demographic metadata was included differed by source and by participant, and the metadata was provided uncurated.

Each collaborating institution followed its own protocols to collect whole blood in K2EDTA tubes. For TCRbeta analysis, collaborators shipped samples in one of three forms: frozen whole blood, isolated PBMCs, or DNA extracted from either of those sample types. TCRbeta CDR3 regions were amplified from genomic DNA using the immunoSEQ Assay, a bias-controlled multiplex PCR. The study's own analysis went as follows. Within the assay, amplification of reference gene primers was used to estimate how many nucleated cells each sample contained. To quantify the absolute abundance of each unique TCRbeta CDR3 rearrangement, sequence reads were collapsed and filtered. For each sample, productive Simpson clonality was calculated as the square root of Simpson's diversity index over productive rearrangements. TCRdb holds this immuneACCESS table with in-frame rearrangements only. Some clones are missing; in checked studies, unresolved V genes explain under half, and the rest has no known cause. That table furnishes V, J and clone size, whereas the DNA furnished D and trimming. This sample gives roughly 100,000 clones in total; around 87% of them show up just once. The ten biggest clones cover approximately 2.9% of the sample.

Input material: peripheral blood. This receptor was obtained from a man aged 45-65 years with active or convalescent COVID-19. The chain couples TRBV28 to TRBJ1-5; the best D guess is TRBD1, with 5 bases matching. For the CDR3, the sequence is CASSLGRALNQPQHF. DNA sequence: TGTGCCAGCAGTTTAGGCAGGGCCCTCAATCAGCCCCAGCATTTT.